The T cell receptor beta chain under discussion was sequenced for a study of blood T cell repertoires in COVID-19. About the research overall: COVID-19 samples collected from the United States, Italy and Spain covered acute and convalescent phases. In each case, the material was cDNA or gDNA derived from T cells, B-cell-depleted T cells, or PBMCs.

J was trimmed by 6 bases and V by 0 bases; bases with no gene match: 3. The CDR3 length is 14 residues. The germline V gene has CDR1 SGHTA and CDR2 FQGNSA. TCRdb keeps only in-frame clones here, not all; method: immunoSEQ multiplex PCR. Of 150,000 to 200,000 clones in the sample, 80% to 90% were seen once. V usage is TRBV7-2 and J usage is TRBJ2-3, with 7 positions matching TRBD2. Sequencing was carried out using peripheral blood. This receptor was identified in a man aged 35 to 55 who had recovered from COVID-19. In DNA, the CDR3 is TGTGCCAGCAGCTTAGCGGGAGGGCGGGATACGCAGTATTTT. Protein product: CASSLAGGRDTQYF.